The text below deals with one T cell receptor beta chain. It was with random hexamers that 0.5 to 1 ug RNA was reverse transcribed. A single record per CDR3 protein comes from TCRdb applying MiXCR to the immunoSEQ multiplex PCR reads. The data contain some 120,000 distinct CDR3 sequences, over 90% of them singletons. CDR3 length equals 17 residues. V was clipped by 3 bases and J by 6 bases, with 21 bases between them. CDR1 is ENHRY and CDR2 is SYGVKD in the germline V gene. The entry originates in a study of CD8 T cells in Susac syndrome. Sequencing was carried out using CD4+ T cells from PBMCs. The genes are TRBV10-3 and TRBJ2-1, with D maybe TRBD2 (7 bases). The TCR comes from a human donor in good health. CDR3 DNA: TGTGCCATCAGTGACCCCGGGGGCGGGAGATTGTCCAATGAGCAGTTCTTC. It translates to CAISDPGGGRLSNEQFF.